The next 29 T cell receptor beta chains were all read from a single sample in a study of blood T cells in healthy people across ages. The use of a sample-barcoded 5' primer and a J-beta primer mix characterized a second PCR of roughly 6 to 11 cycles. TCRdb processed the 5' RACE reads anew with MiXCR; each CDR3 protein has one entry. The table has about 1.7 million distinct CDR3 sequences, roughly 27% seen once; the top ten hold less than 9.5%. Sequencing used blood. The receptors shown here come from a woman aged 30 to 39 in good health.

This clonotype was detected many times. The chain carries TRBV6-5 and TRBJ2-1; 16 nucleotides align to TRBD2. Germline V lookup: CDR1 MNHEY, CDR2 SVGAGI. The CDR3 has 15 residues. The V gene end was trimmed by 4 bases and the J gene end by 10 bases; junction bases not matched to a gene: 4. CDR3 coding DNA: TGTGCCAGCAGTTCCGGGACTAGCGGGAGGGGGGAGCAGTTCTTC. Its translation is CASSSGTSGRGEQFF.

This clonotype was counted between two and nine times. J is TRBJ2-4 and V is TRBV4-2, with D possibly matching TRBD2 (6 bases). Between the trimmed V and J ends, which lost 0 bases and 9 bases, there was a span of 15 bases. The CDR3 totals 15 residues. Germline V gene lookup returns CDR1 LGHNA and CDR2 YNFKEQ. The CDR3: CASSQESNGGRIQYF. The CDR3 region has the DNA TGTGCCAGCAGCCAAGAATCCAACGGGGGACGCATTCAGTACTTC.

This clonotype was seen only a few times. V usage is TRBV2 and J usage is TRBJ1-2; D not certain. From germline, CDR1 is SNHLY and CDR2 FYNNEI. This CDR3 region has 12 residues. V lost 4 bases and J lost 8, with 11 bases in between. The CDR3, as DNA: TGTGCCAGCAGTGTTCGGCGAGACGGCTACACCTTC. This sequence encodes CASSVRRDGYTF.

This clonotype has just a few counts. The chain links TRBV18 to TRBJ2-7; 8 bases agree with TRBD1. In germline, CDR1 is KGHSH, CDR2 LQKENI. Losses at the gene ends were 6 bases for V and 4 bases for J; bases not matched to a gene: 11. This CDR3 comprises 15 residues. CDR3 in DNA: TGTGCCAGCTCTCTTACCGGGACAGGACTTTACGAGCAGTACTTC. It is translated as CASSLTGTGLYEQYF.

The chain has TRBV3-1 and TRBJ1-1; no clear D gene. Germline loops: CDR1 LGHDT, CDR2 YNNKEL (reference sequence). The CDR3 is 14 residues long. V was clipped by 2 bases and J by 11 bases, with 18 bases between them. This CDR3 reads CASSQNGIANGAFF. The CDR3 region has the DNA TGTGCCAGCAGCCAAAATGGGATAGCCAATGGGGCTTTCTTT.

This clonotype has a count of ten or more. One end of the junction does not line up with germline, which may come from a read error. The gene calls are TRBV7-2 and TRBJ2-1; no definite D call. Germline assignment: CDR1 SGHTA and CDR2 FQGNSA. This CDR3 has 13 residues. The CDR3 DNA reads TGCGCCAGCAGCTTGGCAAGGGTTAATGAGCAGTTCTTC. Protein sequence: CASSLARVNEQFF.

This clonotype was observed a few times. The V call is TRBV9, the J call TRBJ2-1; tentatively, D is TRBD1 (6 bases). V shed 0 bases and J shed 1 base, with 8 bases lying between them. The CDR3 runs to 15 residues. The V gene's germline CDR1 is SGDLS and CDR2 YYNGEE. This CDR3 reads CASSVVQGSYNEQFF. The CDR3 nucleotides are TGTGCCAGCAGCGTAGTACAGGGATCCTACAATGAGCAGTTCTTC.

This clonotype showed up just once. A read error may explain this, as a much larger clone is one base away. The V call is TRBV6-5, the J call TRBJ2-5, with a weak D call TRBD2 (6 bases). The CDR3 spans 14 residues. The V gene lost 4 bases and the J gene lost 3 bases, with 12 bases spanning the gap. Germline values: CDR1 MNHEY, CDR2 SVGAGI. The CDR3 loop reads CASSCRDWEETQYF. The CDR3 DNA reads TGTGCCAGCAGTTGCCGGGACTGGGAAGAGACCCAGTACTTC.

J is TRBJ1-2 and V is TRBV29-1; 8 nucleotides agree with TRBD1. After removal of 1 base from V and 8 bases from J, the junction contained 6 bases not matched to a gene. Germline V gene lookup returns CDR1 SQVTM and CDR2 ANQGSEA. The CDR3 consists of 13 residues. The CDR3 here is CSVEGNRGEGYTF. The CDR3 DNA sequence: TGCAGCGTTGAAGGGAACAGGGGGGAAGGCTACACCTTC.

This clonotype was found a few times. DNA of the CDR3: TGTGCCAGCAGCTTTGGGACTAGCGTCTACAATGAGCAGTTCTTC. Protein sequence: CASSFGTSVYNEQFF. The chain uses TRBV7-2 and TRBJ2-1; 10 bases line up with TRBD2. The germline gives CDR1 SGHTA, CDR2 FQGNSA. This CDR3 region has 15 residues. V lost 3 bases, J lost 3 bases, and 2 bases stayed unmatched.

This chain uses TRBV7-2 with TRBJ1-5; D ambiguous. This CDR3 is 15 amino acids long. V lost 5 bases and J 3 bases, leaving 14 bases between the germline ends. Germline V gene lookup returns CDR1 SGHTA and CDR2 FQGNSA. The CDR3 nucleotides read TGTGCCAGCAGCGATGGACGGCCTCACAATCAGCCCCAGCATTTT. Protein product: CASSDGRPHNQPQHF.

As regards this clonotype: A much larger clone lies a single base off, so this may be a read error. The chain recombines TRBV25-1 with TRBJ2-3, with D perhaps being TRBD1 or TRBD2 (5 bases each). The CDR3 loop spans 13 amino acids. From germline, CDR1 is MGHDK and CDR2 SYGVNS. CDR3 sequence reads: CAGSESGTDTQYF. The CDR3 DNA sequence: TGTGCCGGCAGTGAATCGGGGACCGATACGCAGTATTTT.

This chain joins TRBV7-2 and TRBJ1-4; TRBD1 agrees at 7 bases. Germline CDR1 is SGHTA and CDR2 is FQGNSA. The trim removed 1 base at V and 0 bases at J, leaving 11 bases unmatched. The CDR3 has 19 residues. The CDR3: CASSLGSVGGLSTNEKLFF. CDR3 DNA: TGTGCCAGCAGCTTAGGGTCGGTAGGGGGCCTATCAACTAATGAAAAACTGTTTTTT. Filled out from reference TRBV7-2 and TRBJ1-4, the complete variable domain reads GAGVSQSPSNKVTEKGKDVELRCDPISGHTALYWYRQSLGQGLEFLIYFQGNSAPDKSGLPSDRFSAERTGGSVSTLTIQRTQQEDSAVYLCASSLGSVGGLSTNEKLFFGSGTQLSVL.

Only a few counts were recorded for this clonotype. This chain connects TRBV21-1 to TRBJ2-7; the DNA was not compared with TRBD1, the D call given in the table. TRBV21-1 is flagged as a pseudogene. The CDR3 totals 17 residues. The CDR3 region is CASSTSPDSSTSYEQYF. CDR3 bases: TGTGCCAGCAGCACTTCCCCAGACAGCTCTACATCCTACGAGCAGTACTTC.

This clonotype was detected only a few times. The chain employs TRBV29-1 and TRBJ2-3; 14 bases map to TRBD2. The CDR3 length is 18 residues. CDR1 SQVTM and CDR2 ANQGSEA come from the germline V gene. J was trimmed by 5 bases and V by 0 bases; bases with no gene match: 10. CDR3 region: CSVEDHRTSGRPGDTQYF. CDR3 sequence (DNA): TGCAGCGTTGAAGATCATAGGACTAGCGGGAGGCCCGGAGATACGCAGTATTTT.

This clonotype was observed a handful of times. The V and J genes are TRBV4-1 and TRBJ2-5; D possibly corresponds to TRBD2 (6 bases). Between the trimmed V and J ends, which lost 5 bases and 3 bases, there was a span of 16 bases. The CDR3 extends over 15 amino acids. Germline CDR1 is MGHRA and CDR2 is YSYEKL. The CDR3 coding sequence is TGCGCCAGCAGCTACCGGGGCAGGGAGGAAGAGACCCAGTACTTC. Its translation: CASSYRGREEETQYF.

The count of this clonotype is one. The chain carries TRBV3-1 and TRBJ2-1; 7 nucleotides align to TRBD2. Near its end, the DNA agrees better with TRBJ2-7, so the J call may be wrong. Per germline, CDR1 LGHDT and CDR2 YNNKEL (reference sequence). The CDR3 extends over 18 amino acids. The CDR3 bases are TGTGCCAGCAGCCAGGCCGGAACTAGCGCCAGGACCTACAATGAGCAGTACTTC. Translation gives CASSQAGTSARTYNEQYF.

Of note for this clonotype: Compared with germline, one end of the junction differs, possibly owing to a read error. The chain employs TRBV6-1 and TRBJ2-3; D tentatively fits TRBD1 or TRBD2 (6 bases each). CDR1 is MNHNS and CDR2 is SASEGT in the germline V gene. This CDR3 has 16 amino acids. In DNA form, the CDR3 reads TGTGCCAGCAGTGAACTGGGGGGCTCTAGCACAGACACGCAGTATTTT. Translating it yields CASSELGGSSTDTQYF.

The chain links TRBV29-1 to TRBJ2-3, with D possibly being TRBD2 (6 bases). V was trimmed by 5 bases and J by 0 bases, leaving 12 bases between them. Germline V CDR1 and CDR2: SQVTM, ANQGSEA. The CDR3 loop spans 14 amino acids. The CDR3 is CSVLETRSTDTQYF. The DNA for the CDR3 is TGCAGCGTTTTGGAGACTAGAAGCACAGATACGCAGTATTTT.

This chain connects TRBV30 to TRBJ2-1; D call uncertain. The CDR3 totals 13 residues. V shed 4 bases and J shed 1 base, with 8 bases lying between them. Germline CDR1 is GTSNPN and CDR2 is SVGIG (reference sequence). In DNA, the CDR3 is TGTGCCTGGAAGGCGGATTCCTACAATGAGCAGTTCTTC. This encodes CAWKADSYNEQFF.

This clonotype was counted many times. The CDR3 DNA reads TGTGCCAGCAGCGCGTATTACAATGAGCAGTTCTTC. Its protein product is CASSAYYNEQFF. J is TRBJ2-1 and V is TRBV7-2; D is undetermined. Germline assignment: CDR1 SGHTA and CDR2 FQGNSA. V lost 5 bases, J lost 4 bases, and 6 bases lay in between. This CDR3 is built from 12 residues.

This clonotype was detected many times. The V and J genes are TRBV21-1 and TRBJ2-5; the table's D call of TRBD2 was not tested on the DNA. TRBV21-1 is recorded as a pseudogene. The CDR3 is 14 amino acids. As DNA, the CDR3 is TGTGCCAGCAGCAAATCCCAAGGAGGAGAGACCCAGTACTTC. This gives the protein CASSKSQGGETQYF.

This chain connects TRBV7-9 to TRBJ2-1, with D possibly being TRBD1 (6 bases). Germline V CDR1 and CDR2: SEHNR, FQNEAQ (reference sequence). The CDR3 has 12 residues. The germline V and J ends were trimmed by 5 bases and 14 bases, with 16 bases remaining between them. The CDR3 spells CASSPPGHWEFF. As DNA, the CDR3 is TGTGCCAGCAGCCCTCCGGGACACTGGGAGTTCTTC.

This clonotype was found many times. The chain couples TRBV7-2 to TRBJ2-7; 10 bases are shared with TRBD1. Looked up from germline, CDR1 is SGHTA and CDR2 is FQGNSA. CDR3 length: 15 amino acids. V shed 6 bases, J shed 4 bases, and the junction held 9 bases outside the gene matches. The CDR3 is CASSPEWDRGYEQYF. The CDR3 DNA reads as TGTGCCAGCAGTCCAGAGTGGGACAGGGGTTACGAGCAGTACTTC.

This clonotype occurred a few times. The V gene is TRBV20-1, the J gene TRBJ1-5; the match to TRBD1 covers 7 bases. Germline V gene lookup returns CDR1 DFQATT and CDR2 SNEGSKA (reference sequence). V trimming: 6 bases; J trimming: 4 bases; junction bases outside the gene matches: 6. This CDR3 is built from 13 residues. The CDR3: CSAATGRNQPQHF. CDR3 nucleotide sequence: TGCAGTGCCGCGACAGGGAGGAATCAGCCCCAGCATTTT.

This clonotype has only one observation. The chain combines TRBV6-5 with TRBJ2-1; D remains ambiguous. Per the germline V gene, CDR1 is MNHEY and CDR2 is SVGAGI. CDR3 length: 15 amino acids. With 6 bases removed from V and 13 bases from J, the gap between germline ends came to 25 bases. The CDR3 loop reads CASSPDRILKETQFF. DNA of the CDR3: TGTGCCAGCAGCCCCGACCGAATTTTAAAAGAGACCCAGTTCTTC.

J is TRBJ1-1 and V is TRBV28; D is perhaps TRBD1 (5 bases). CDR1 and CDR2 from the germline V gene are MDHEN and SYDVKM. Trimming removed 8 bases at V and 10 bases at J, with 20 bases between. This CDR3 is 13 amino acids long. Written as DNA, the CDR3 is TGTGCCAGCCGGGGGGGGTTGGGGACCTCAGCTTTCTTT. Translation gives CASRGGLGTSAFF.

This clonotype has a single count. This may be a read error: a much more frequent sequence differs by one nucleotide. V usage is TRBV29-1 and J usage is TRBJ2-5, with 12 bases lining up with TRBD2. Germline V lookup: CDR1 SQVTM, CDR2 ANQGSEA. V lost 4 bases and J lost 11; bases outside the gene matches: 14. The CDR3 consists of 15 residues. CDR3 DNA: TGCAGCGTTGGGGGCCCTAGCGGGGGGGTGAATGAGCAGTACTTC. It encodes CSVGGPSGGVNEQYF.

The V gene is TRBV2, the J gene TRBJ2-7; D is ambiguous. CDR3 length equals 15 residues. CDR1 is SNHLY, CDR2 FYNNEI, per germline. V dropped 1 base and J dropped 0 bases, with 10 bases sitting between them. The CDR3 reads CASSEEGSSSYEQYF. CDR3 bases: TGTGCCAGCAGTGAAGAGGGCAGCAGCTCCTACGAGCAGTACTTC.